Shown below are 8 T cell receptor beta chains from a single sample sequenced in a study of cytomegalovirus exposure and HLA in healthy donors. It was with 60 Vbeta and 13 Jbeta primers that the PCR ran. Using immunoSEQ multiplex PCR, the repertoire was profiled, and TCRdb retains in-frame clones only, with some absent. The repertoire includes around 150,000 clones, 80% of them detected once, and 6.8% sits in the top ten. The sequenced material came from PBMCs. The receptors shown here come from a man aged 35 to 55 in good health and CMV-seropositive.

This clone has a handful of counts. The rearrangement uses TRBV5-4 and TRBJ1-1, with D maybe TRBD1 (6 bases). Trimming removed 3 bases from V and 0 bases from J, with 9 bases in between. This CDR3 spans 14 amino acids. CDR1 SGHNT and CDR2 YYREEE come from the germline V gene (reference sequence). CDR3 sequence (DNA): TGTGCCAGCAGCTCCAGGGACATGAACACTGAAGCTTTCTTT. It yields the protein CASSSRDMNTEAFF.

This clone came up once. The rearrangement joins TRBV19 to TRBJ1-4; TRBD1 might be the D (6 bases). The ends were cut back, 6 bases at V and 7 bases at J, with 15 bases in the middle. The CDR3 is made up of 14 amino acids. Germline CDR1 reads LNHDA; CDR2 reads SQIVND (reference sequence). CDR3 loop: CASRMTGSGEKLFF. The CDR3 bases are TGTGCCAGTAGGATGACAGGTTCCGGTGAAAAACTGTTTTTT.

The chain links TRBV5-6 to TRBJ1-1, with D hard to call. CDR3 length equals 13 residues. Germline V CDR1 and CDR2: SGHDT, YYEEEE. V gave up 0 bases and J gave up 6 bases, with 9 bases separating them. CDR3 region: CASSLVWRAEAFF. Written as DNA, the CDR3 is TGTGCCAGCAGCTTGGTATGGCGGGCTGAAGCTTTCTTT.

V gene TRBV4-3 combines with J gene TRBJ2-7; D might be TRBD1 (6 bases). Trimming pared 0 bases from V and 2 bases from J, leaving 14 bases between. This CDR3 spans 16 amino acids. Per germline, CDR1 LGHNA and CDR2 YSLEER. The CDR3, as DNA: TGCGCCAGCAGCCAAGATCGCACAGGGAACCCCTACGAGCAGTACTTC. This codes for CASSQDRTGNPYEQYF.

J is TRBJ1-4 and V is TRBV5-5; weak D call: TRBD1 (5 bases). V lost 0 bases and J 9 bases, leaving 9 bases between the germline ends. The CDR3 extends over 13 amino acids. Germline lookup yields CDR1 SGHKS and CDR2 YYEKEE (reference sequence). For the CDR3, the DNA is TGTGCCAGCAGCTTGGGACAGTCTCAAAAACTGTTTTTT. Its translation is CASSLGQSQKLFF. Full variable domain (outside the CDR3, taken from reference TRBV5-5 and TRBJ1-4): DAGVTQSPTHLIKTRGQQVTLRCSPISGHKSVSWYQQVLGQGPQFIFQYYEKEERGRGNFPDRFSARQFPNYSSELNVNALLLGDSALYLCASSLGQSQKLFFGSGTQLSVL.

The CDR3 nucleotides read TGTGCCAGCAGCGACACCGAGGCGGGGAACACTGAAGCTTTCTTT. This translates into CASSDTEAGNTEAFF. The V gene is TRBV13, the J gene TRBJ1-1, with unresolved D. The germline V gene has CDR1 PRHDT and CDR2 FYEKMQ (reference sequence). Deletions cut 5 bases from V and 1 base from J, with 14 bases between. CDR3 length: 15 amino acids.

The chain is built from TRBV4-1 and TRBJ1-5; D may be TRBD1 (6 bases). V was trimmed by 1 base and J by 4 bases, leaving 14 bases between them. The CDR3 totals 16 residues. The germline CDR1 and CDR2 sequences are MGHRA and YSYEKL. This CDR3 reads CASSQVLQGRNQPQHF. CDR3 sequence (DNA): TGCGCCAGCAGCCAAGTTCTGCAGGGGCGGAATCAGCCCCAGCATTTT.

The CDR3 here is CASGLAGQSTNEKLFF. Here the CDR3 DNA reads TGTGCTAGTGGTTTGGCCGGACAGTCAACTAATGAAAAACTGTTTTTT. The genes are TRBV12-5 and TRBJ1-4, with D possibly matching TRBD1 (6 bases). CDR1 is LGHNT and CDR2 is FRNRAP in the germline V gene. CDR3 length: 16 amino acids. Trimming took 1 base from V and 0 from J, leaving 9 bases between them.